Presented here are 18 T cell receptor beta chains from one specimen sequenced in a study of blood T cell repertoires in COVID-19. Here immunoSEQ multiplex PCR was the method, and the copy in TCRdb shows in-frame clones only, minus some. The sample holds 140,000 to 150,000 clones; 84% are singletons and the top ten take 35% to 55%. The sequenced sample consisted of peripheral blood. Receptors were obtained from a human donor in a cohort sampled during active COVID-19.

The J gene is TRBJ2-7, the V gene TRBV19; 9 nucleotides align to TRBD1. The V gene's germline CDR1 is LNHDA and CDR2 SQIVND (reference sequence). The ends lost 5 bases at V and 4 bases at J; junction bases unmatched: 9. The CDR3 extends over 15 amino acids. This CDR3 is CASSPSGQGRYEQYF. Here the CDR3 DNA reads TGTGCCAGTAGTCCCTCGGGACAGGGACGGTACGAGCAGTACTTC.

The genes are TRBV3-1 (or the pseudogene TRBV3-2) and TRBJ1-4; D gene ambiguous. Looked up from germline, CDR1 is LGHDT and CDR2 is YNNKEL (reference sequence). V gave up 1 base and J gave up 7 bases, with 4 bases separating them. CDR3 length: 12 amino acids. CDR3 loop: CASSQVREKLFF. CDR3 nucleotide sequence: TGTGCCAGCAGCCAAGTGCGTGAAAAACTGTTTTTT.

In this sample, this clone turned up once. The chain couples TRBV12-5 to TRBJ2-5; 7 nucleotides match TRBD2. The germline V gene has CDR1 LGHNT and CDR2 FRNRAP. With V trimmed by 7 bases and J by 7 bases, 12 bases remained unmatched. The CDR3 totals 14 residues. Here the CDR3 reads CASAPGGPERTQYF. The CDR3 DNA reads as TGTGCTAGTGCCCCGGGAGGACCTGAGAGGACCCAGTACTTC.

The V call is TRBV9, the J call TRBJ2-1; a possible D gene is TRBD2 (6 bases). CDR1 SGDLS and CDR2 YYNGEE come from the germline V gene. Trimming shortened V by 4 bases and J by 0 bases, and 11 bases separated the two germline ends. The CDR3 consists of 15 residues. The CDR3 here is CASSIGGYSYNEQFF. The CDR3 nucleotides read TGTGCCAGCAGCATCGGGGGTTACTCCTACAATGAGCAGTTCTTC.

This rearrangement joins TRBV7-8 to TRBJ2-2; D unclear. This CDR3 is 13 amino acids long. Deletions cut 4 bases from V and 8 bases from J, with 11 bases between. Germline CDR1 and CDR2: SGHVS and FQNEAQ. CDR3 bases: TGTGCCAGCAGCTATGTCTCCGGGGGGGAGCTGTTTTTT. Protein: CASSYVSGGELFF.

The DNA of the CDR3 is TGTGCCAGCTCTAAAGAGGGCGATTCACCCCTCCACTTT. Translating it yields CASSKEGDSPLHF. This chain connects TRBV18 to TRBJ1-6, with no clear D. The CDR3 extends over 13 amino acids. Germline CDR1 is KGHSH and CDR2 is LQKENI. Trimming shortened V by 6 bases and J by 8 bases, and 11 bases separated the two germline ends.

Concerning this clone: The DNA is omitted, as the CDR3 cannot be located on it reliably, and the CDR3 follows TCRdb's listing. The chain uses TRBV21-1 and TRBJ2-7; the table calls TRBD2, which could not be checked here. TRBV21-1 corresponds to a pseudogene. The CDR3 has 18 amino acids, counting both end residues. The CDR3 sequence: CASSNVAGGTPRNYEQYV.

V and J are TRBV28 and TRBJ2-1; TRBD2 agrees at 16 bases. V dropped 7 bases and J dropped 7; count of bases not matched to a gene: 7. This CDR3 is built from 16 residues. Germline V gene data show CDR1 as MDHEN and CDR2 as SYDVKM. Here the CDR3 reads CASKTGTSGRGNEQFF. In DNA, the CDR3 is TGTGCCAGCAAAACTGGGACTAGCGGGAGGGGTAATGAGCAGTTCTTC.

This chain links TRBV21-1 with TRBJ1-5. TRBV21-1 represents a pseudogene. The CDR3 contains 13 residues. The CDR3 is CASSKEEGFPQHF. CDR3 bases: TGTGCCAGCAGCAAAGAAGAGGGATTCCCCCAGCATTTT.

The chain combines TRBV29-1 with TRBJ1-1, with D possibly matching TRBD1 (5 bases). The CDR3 covers 13 residues. Looked up from germline, CDR1 is SQVTM and CDR2 is ANQGSEA. V was pared by 8 bases and J by 4 bases, with 17 bases between. Written as DNA, the CDR3 is TGCAGCCACAAGTGGGGCGGTGGCACTGAAGCTTTCTTT. Its protein is CSHKWGGGTEAFF.

This clone was detected once. CDR3 protein: CASSFGTGIKETQYF. CDR3 nucleotide sequence: TGCGCCAGCAGCTTCGGGACAGGGATTAAAGAGACCCAGTACTTC. The rearrangement uses TRBV5-1 and TRBJ2-5; 9 bases agree with TRBD1. The V and J ends lost 2 bases and 3 bases, in that order; junction bases with no gene match: 5. There are 15 residues in the CDR3. The germline V gene encodes CDR1 SGHRS and CDR2 YFSETQ. Full variable domain (missing parts from reference TRBV5-1 and TRBJ2-5): KAGVTQTPRYLIKTRGQQVTLSCSPISGHRSVSWYQQTPGQGLQFLFEYFSETQRNKGNFPGRFSGRQFSNSRSEMNVSTLELGDSALYLCASSFGTGIKETQYFGPGTRLLVL.

The CDR3 bases are TGTGCCAGCAGCTTAAGAGACCCCACCGGGAGCTCCTACAATGAGCAGTTCTTC. It translates to CASSLRDPTGSSYNEQFF. This chain uses TRBV7-8 with TRBJ2-1, with D possibly TRBD2 on 6 matching bases. V lost 2 bases, J lost 0 bases, and 17 bases lay in between. The CDR3 extends over 18 amino acids. In germline, CDR1 is SGHVS, CDR2 FQNEAQ. Full variable domain (outside the CDR3, taken from reference TRBV7-8 and TRBJ2-1): GAGVSQSPRYKVAKRGQDVALRCDPISGHVSLFWYQQALGQGPEFLTYFQNEAQLDKSGLPSDRFFAERPEGSVSTLKIQRTQQEDSAVYLCASSLRDPTGSSYNEQFFGPGTRLTVL.

The chain couples TRBV2 to TRBJ1-5, with a possible D match to TRBD1 (5 bases). Germline CDR1 and CDR2: SNHLY and FYNNEI. V gave up 6 bases and J gave up 0 bases, with 12 bases separating them. CDR3 size: 15 residues. The CDR3 DNA reads as TGTGCCAGCAGGACAACAGGTTTTAGCAATCAGCCCCAGCATTTT. It encodes CASRTTGFSNQPQHF.

V gene TRBV6-5 combines with J gene TRBJ1-5; D gene ambiguous. Germline V lookup: CDR1 MNHEY, CDR2 SVGAGI. V shed 6 bases and J shed 0 bases, with 12 bases lying between them. CDR3 length: 15 amino acids. The CDR3 loop reads CASREMSYSNQPQHF. As DNA, the CDR3 is TGTGCCAGCAGGGAGATGTCCTATAGCAATCAGCCCCAGCATTTT.

The genes are TRBV6-6 and TRBJ2-2; perhaps TRBD2 as D (6 bases). This CDR3 is built from 13 residues. From germline, CDR1 is MNHNY and CDR2 SVGAGI (reference sequence). The V end was cut by 11 bases, the J end by 0 bases, with 10 bases between. The CDR3 sequence is CAVSGANTGELFF. CDR3 in DNA: TGTGCCGTCTCGGGAGCGAACACCGGGGAGCTGTTTTTT.

This clone was observed a few times. The chain uses TRBV19 and TRBJ1-3, with D tentatively TRBD1 (6 bases). This CDR3 contains 15 residues. The V and J ends lost 5 bases and 0 bases respectively, with 11 bases between them. Germline V CDR1 and CDR2: LNHDA, SQIVND (reference sequence). CDR3 sequence reads: CASSSDRLSGNTIYF. The CDR3 region has the DNA TGTGCCAGTAGTTCGGACAGACTCTCTGGAAACACCATATATTTT.

The chain links TRBV5-1 to TRBJ2-1; 12 bases line up with TRBD2. J was trimmed by 0 bases and V by 6 bases; bases with no gene match: 10. Germline V gene data show CDR1 as SGHRS and CDR2 as YFSETQ. The CDR3 runs 18 residues. This CDR3 is CASTPGLAGRSSYNEQFF. Here the CDR3 DNA reads TGCGCCAGCACACCGGGACTAGCGGGCCGAAGCTCCTACAATGAGCAGTTCTTC. The entire variable domain, with the rest obtained from reference TRBV5-1 and TRBJ2-1, is as follows: KAGVTQTPRYLIKTRGQQVTLSCSPISGHRSVSWYQQTPGQGLQFLFEYFSETQRNKGNFPGRFSGRQFSNSRSEMNVSTLELGDSALYLCASTPGLAGRSSYNEQFFGPGTRLTVL.

J is TRBJ2-1 and V is TRBV18; 8 bases line up with TRBD2. V shed 3 bases, J shed 6 bases, and the junction held 7 bases outside the gene matches. Looked up from germline, CDR1 is KGHSH and CDR2 is LQKENI. The CDR3 contains 15 residues. The CDR3 loop is CASSPTTGGVNEQFF. The DNA of the CDR3 is TGTGCCAGCTCACCGACGACGGGGGGGGTCAATGAGCAGTTCTTC.